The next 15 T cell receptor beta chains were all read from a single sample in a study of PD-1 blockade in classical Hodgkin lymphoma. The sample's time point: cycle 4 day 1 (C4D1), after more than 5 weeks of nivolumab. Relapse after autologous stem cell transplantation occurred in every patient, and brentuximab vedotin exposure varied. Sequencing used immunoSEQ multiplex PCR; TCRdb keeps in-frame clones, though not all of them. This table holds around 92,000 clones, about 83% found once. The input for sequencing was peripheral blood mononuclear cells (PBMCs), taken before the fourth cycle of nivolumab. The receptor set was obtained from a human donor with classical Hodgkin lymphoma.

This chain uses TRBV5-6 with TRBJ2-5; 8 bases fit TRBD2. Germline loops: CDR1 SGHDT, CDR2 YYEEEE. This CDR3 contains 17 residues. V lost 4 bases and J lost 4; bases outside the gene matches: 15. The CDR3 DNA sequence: TGTGCCAGCAGCCCAACCACTAGCGGCCCATGGCGAGAGACCCAGTACTTC. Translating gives CASSPTTSGPWRETQYF.

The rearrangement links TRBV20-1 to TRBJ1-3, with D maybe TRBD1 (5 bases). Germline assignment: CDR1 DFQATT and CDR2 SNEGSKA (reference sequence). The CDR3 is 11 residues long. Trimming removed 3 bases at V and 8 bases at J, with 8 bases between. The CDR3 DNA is TGCAGTGCTAGTTTGGGGGACACCATATATTTT. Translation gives CSASLGDTIYF.

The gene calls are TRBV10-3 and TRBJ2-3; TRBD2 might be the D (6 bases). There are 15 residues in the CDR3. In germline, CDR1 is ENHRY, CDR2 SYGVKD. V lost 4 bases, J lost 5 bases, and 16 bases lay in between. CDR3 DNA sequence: TGTGCCATCAGTGCCACCGTGGAGGGACGAGATACGCAGTATTTT. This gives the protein CAISATVEGRDTQYF.

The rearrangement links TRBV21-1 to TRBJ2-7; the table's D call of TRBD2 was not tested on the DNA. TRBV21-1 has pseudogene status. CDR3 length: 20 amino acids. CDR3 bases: TGTGCCAGCAGTCACCGGGACCCGATGCGGCGGGGCCTCCGGGCCTACGAGCAGTACTTC. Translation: CASSHRDPMRRGLRAYEQYF.

CDR3 DNA sequence: TGTGCCAGTAACTACGACAGGGGGCACCCCTCTGGGGCCAACGTCCTGACTTTC. This gives the protein CASNYDRGHPSGANVLTF. The chain joins TRBV19 to TRBJ2-6; 10 bases line up with TRBD1. V shed 7 bases and J 0 bases; nucleotides not matched to a gene: 9. The CDR3 spans 18 residues. Germline V CDR1 and CDR2: LNHDA, SQIVND (reference sequence).

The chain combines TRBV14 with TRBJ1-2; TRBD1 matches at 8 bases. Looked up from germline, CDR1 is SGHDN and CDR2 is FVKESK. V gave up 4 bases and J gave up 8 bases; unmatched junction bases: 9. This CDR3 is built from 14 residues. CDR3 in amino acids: CASSPDRAGDGYTF. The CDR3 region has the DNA TGTGCCAGCAGCCCGGACAGGGCGGGGGACGGCTACACCTTC.

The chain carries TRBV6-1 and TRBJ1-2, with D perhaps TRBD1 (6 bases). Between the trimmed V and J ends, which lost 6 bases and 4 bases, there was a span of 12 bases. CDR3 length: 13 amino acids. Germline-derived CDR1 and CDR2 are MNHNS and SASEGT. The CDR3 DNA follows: TGTGCCAGCAGCGACGGGGGCGGCTATGGCTACACCTTC. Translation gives CASSDGGGYGYTF.

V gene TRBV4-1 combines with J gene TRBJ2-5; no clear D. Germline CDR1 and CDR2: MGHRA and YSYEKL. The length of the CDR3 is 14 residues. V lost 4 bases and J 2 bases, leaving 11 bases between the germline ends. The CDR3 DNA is TGCGCCAGCAGCCCCGGACGTTTACAAGAGACCCAGTACTTC. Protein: CASSPGRLQETQYF.

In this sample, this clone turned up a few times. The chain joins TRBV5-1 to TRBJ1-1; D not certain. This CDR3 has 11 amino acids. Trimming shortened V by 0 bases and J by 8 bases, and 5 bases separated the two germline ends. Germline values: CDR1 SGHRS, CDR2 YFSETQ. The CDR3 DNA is TGCGCCAGCAGCTTGGGGCCGGAAGCTTTCTTT. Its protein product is CASSLGPEAFF.

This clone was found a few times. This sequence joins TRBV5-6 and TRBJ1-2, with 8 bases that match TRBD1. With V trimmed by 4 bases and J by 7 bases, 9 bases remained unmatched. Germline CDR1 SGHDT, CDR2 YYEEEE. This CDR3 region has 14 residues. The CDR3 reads CASSRLGQGGGYTF. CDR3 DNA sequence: TGTGCCAGCAGCAGACTTGGACAGGGTGGTGGCTACACCTTC.

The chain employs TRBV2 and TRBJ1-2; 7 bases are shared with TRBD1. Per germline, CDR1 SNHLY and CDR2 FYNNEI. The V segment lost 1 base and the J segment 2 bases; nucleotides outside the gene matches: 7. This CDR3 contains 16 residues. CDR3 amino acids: CASSEEGARDNYGYTF. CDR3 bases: TGTGCCAGCAGTGAAGAGGGGGCCCGGGACAACTATGGCTACACCTTC.

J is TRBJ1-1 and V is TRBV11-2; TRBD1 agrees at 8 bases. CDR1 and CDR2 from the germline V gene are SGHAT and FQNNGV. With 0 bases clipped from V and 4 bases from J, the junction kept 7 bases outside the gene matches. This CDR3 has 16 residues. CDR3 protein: CASSLDPVRGLTEAFF. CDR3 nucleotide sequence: TGTGCCAGCAGCTTAGATCCCGTCAGGGGGCTCACTGAAGCTTTCTTT.

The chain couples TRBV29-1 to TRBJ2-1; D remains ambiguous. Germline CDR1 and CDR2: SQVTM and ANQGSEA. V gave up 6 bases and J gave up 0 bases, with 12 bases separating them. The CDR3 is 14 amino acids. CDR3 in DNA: TGCAGCGTGCTCTCTCCCACCTCCTACAATGAGCAGTTCTTC. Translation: CSVLSPTSYNEQFF.

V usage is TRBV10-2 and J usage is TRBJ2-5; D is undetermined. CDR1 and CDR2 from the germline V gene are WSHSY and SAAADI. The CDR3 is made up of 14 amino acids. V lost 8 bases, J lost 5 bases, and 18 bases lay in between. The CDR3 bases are TGCGCCAGCTGGGATCAAACGACCGTGGAGACCCAGTACTTC. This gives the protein CASWDQTTVETQYF.

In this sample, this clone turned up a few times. The CDR3 bases are TGTGCCAGCAGCGGAAGCTACGAGCAGTACTTC. Protein sequence: CASSGSYEQYF. The chain links TRBV6-4 to TRBJ2-7; D is undetermined. The CDR3 covers 11 residues. V lost 6 bases, J lost 3 bases, and 6 bases lay in between. Looked up from germline, CDR1 is MRHNA and CDR2 is SNTAGT.